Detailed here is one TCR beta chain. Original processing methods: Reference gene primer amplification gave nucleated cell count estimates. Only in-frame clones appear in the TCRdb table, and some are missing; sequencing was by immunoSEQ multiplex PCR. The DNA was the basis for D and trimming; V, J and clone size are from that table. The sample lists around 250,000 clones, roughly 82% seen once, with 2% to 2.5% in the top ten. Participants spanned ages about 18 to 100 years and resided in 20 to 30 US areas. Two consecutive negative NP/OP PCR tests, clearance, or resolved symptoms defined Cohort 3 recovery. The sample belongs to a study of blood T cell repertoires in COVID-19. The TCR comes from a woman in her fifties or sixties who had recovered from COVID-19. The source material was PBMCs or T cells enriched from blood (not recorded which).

The CDR3 here is CASSPVQQGGEAFF. In DNA, the CDR3 is TGCGCCAGCAGCCCTGTCCAACAGGGGGGTGAAGCTTTCTTT. J is TRBJ1-1 and V is TRBV5-1; 8 nucleotides align to TRBD1. J lost 7 bases, V lost 4 bases, and 9 bases had no gene match. CDR1 is SGHRS and CDR2 is YFSETQ in the germline V gene. The CDR3 is 14 amino acids. Together with reference TRBV5-1 and TRBJ1-1, the CDR3 gives the full variable domain: KAGVTQTPRYLIKTRGQQVTLSCSPISGHRSVSWYQQTPGQGLQFLFEYFSETQRNKGNFPGRFSGRQFSNSRSEMNVSTLELGDSALYLCASSPVQQGGEAFFGQGTRLTVV.